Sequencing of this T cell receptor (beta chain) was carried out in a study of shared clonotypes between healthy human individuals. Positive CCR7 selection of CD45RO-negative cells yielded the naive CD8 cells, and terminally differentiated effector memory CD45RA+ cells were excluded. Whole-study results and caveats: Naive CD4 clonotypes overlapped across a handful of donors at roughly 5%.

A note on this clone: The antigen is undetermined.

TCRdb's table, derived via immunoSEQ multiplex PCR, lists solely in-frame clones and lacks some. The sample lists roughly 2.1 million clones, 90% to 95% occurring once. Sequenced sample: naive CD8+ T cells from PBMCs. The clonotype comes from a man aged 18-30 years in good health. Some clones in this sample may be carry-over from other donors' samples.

Written as DNA, the CDR3 is TGCGCCAGCACTCGGGGTATTAAGGGACAGGGAGGTGAAAAACTGTTTTTT. This translates into CASTRGIKGQGGEKLFF. The gene calls are TRBV4-1 and TRBJ1-4; 9 bases map to TRBD1. The CDR3 has 17 amino acids. J lost 7 bases, V lost 7 bases, and 16 bases had no gene match. Germline values: CDR1 MGHRA, CDR2 YSYEKL.